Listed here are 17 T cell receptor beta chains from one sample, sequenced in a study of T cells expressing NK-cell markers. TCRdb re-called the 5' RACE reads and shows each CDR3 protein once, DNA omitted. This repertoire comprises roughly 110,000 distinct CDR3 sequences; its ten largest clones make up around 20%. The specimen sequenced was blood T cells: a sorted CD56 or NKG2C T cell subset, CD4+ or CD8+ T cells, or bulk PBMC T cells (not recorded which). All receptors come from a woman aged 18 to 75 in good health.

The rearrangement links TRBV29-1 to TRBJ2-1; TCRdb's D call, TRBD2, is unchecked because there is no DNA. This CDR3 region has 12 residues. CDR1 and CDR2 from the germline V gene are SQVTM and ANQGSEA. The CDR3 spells CSVLLAIDEQFF.

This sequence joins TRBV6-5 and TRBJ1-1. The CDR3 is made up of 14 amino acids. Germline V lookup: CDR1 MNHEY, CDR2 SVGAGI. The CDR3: CASSYEAVNTEAFF.

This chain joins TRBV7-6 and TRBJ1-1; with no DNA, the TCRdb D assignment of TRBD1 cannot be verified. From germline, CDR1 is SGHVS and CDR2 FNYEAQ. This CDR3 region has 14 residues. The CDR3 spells CASSPGALNTEAFF.

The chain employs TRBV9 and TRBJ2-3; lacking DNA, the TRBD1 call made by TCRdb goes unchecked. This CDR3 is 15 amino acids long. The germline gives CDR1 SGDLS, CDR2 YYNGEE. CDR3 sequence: CASSDGGTSTDTQYF.

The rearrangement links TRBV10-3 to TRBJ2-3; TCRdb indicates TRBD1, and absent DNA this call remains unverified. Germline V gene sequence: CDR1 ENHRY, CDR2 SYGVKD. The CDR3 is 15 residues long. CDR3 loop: CATKSDRVRTDTQYF.

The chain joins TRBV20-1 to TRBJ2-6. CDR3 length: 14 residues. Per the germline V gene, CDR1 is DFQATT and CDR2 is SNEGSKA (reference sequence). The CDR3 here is CSANTISGANVLTF.

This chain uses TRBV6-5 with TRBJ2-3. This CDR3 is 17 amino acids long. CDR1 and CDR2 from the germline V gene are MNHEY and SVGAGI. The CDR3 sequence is CASSYSIVEAPTDTQYF.

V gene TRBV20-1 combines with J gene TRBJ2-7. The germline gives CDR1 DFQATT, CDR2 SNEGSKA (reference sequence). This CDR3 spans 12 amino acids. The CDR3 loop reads CSARDLAVEQYF.

CDR3 protein: CASSLALARNIQYF. The chain joins TRBV7-6 to TRBJ2-4. This CDR3 is 14 amino acids long. From germline, CDR1 is SGHVS and CDR2 FNYEAQ.

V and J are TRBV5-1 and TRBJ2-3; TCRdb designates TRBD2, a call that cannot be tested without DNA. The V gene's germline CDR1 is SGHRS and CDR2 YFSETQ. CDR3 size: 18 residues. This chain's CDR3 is CASSFPGLAFPGTDTQYF.

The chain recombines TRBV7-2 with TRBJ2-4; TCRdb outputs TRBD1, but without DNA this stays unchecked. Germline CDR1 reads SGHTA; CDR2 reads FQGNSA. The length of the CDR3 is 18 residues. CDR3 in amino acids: CASSLAPGGGLAKNIQYF.

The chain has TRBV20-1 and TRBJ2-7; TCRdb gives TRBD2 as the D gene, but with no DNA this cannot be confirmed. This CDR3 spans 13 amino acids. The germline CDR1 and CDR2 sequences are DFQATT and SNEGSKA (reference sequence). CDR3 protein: CSSTSGSSYEQYF.

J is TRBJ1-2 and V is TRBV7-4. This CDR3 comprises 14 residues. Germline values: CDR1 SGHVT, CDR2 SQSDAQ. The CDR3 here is CASSPRAEGNGYTF.

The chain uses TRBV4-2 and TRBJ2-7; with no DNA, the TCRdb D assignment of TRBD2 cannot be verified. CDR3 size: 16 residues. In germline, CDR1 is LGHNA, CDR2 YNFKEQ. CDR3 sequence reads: CASSQVTTSPSYEQYF.

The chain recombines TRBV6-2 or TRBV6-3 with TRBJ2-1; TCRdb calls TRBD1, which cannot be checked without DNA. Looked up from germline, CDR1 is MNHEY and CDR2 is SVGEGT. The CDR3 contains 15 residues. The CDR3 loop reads CASSYIGGLYDEQFF.

The CDR3: CASSYSQEYEQYF. This chain connects TRBV6-2 or TRBV6-3 to TRBJ2-7; the TCRdb call, TRBD1, lacks DNA for checking. Germline CDR1 and CDR2: MNHEY and SVGEGT. The CDR3 runs to 13 residues.

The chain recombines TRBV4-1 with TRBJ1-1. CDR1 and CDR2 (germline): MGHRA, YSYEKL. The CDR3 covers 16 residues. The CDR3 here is CASSQGQRPGVPEAFF.